Presented here are 8 T cell receptor beta chains from one specimen sequenced in a study of blood T cells in healthy people across ages. Alongside a J-beta primer mix, a sample-barcoded 5' primer served in a second PCR lasting about 7 to 11 cycles. From the 5' RACE reads, TCRdb called clonotypes with MiXCR, one entry per CDR3 protein. Found here are 1.4 million or so distinct CDR3 sequences, roughly two fifths of them singletons; the top ten hold approximately 4%. Sequenced: blood. All receptors derive from a woman between 18 and 29 years old in good health.

The rearrangement uses TRBV4-3 and TRBJ1-1, with D possibly being TRBD1 (5 bases). Trimming pared 0 bases from V and 0 bases from J, leaving 11 bases between. The CDR3 runs to 16 residues. CDR1 LGHNA and CDR2 YSLEER come from the germline V gene. The CDR3 DNA sequence: TGCGCCAGCAGCCAAGAAGTCGGGGCCATGAACACTGAAGCTTTCTTT. It is translated as CASSQEVGAMNTEAFF.

This clonotype has more than one count but fewer than ten. The rearrangement links TRBV6-2 or TRBV6-3 to TRBJ2-3; D is undetermined. The germline V and J ends were trimmed by 5 bases and 4 bases, with 10 bases remaining between them. Germline V lookup: CDR1 MNHEY, CDR2 SVGEGT. This CDR3 spans 13 amino acids. The chain's CDR3 is CASSNKLADTQYF. The DNA of the CDR3 is TGTGCCAGCAGTAACAAACTCGCAGATACGCAGTATTTT.

The chain links TRBV29-1 to TRBJ2-1; TRBD2 agrees at 10 bases. Germline trimming cut 7 bases from V and 10 bases from J; bases unmatched to any gene: 13. The germline gives CDR1 SQVTM, CDR2 ANQGSEA. The CDR3 is 14 amino acids. The CDR3 loop is CSAHGLAVNGEQFF. CDR3 nucleotide sequence: TGCAGCGCGCATGGACTAGCGGTAAACGGAGAGCAGTTCTTC.

Details on this clonotype: Just one base apart from a much larger clone, this may be a read error. The V call is TRBV20-1, the J call TRBJ1-2; TRBD1 aligns across 8 bases. The CDR3 extends over 13 amino acids. Germline V gene sequence: CDR1 DFQATT, CDR2 SNEGSKA (reference sequence). DNA for the CDR3: TGCAGTGCAACCAGGGGGCAGGACTATGGCCACACCTTC. Its protein product is CSATRGQDYGHTF.

This clonotype was counted only a few times. The chain joins TRBV28 to TRBJ1-1; D unresolved. The V end lost 5 bases, the J end lost 1 base, and 8 bases lay between the germline ends. The CDR3 consists of 13 residues. The V gene's germline CDR1 is MDHEN and CDR2 SYDVKM. DNA of the CDR3: TGTGCCAGCAGTGTTACAGAGAACACTGAAGCTTTCTTT. This sequence encodes CASSVTENTEAFF.

V gene TRBV4-1 combines with J gene TRBJ1-5, with D maybe TRBD1 (6 bases). Germline V gives CDR1 MGHRA, CDR2 YSYEKL. This CDR3 region has 15 residues. V was pared by 3 bases and J by 7 bases, with 16 bases between. CDR3 protein: CASSHLRQVSQPQHF. CDR3 DNA: TGCGCCAGCAGCCATCTACGACAGGTTTCGCAGCCCCAGCATTTT.

The V call is TRBV5-1, the J call TRBJ2-7; TRBD1 is a possible D gene (5 bases). This CDR3 has 14 amino acids. Germline CDR1 reads SGHRS; CDR2 reads YFSETQ. Trimming stripped 4 bases from V and 7 bases from J, with 18 bases between. The CDR3: CASSPGHLGVEQYF. The CDR3 coding sequence is TGCGCCAGCAGCCCAGGACACCTTGGGGTTGAGCAGTACTTC.

The V and J genes are TRBV20-1 and TRBJ2-2, with D uncertain. This CDR3 contains 14 residues. The ends were cut back, 3 bases at V and 1 base at J, with 9 bases in the middle. CDR1 is DFQATT, CDR2 SNEGSKA, per germline (reference sequence). The CDR3 sequence is CSASRYRNTGELFF. For the CDR3, the DNA is TGCAGTGCTAGTCGATACAGGAACACCGGGGAGCTGTTTTTT.